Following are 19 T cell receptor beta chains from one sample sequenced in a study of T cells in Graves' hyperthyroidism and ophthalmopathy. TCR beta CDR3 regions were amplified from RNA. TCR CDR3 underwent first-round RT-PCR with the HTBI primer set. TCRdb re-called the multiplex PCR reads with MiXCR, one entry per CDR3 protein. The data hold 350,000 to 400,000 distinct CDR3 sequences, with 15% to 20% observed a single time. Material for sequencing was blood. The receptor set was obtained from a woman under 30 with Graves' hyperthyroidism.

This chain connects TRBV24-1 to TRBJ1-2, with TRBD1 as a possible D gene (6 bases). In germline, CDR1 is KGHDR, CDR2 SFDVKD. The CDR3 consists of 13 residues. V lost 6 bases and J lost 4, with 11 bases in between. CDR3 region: CATSPQGGYGYTF. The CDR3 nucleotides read TGTGCCACCAGTCCACAGGGAGGCTATGGCTACACCTTC.

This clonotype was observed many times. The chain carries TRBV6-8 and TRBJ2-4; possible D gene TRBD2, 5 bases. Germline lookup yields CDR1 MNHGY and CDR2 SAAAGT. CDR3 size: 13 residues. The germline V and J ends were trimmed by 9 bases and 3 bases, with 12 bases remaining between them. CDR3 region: CASNLAGKNIQYF. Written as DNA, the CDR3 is TGTGCCAGTAACCTAGCAGGCAAAAACATTCAGTACTTC.

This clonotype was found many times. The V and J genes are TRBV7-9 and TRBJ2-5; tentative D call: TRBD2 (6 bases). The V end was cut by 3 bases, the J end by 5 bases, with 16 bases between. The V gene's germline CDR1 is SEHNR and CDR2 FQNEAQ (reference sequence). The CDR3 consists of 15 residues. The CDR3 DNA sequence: TGTGCCAGCAGCTTCGGGACCCCCGGAGGGGAGACCCAGTACTTC. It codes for CASSFGTPGGETQYF.

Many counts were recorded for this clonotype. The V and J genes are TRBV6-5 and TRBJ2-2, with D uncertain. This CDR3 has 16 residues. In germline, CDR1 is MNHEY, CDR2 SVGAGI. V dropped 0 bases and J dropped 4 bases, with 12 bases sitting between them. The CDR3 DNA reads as TGTGCCAGCAGTTACTCTATCGGGTCAGGCACCGGGGAGCTGTTTTTT. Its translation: CASSYSIGSGTGELFF.

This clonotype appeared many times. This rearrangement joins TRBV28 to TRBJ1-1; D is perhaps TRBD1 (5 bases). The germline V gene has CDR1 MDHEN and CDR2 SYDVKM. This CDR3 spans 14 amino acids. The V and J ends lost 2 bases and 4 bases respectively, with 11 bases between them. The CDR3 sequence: CASSLGAGVTEAFF. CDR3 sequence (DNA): TGTGCCAGCAGTTTAGGAGCGGGGGTCACTGAAGCTTTCTTT.

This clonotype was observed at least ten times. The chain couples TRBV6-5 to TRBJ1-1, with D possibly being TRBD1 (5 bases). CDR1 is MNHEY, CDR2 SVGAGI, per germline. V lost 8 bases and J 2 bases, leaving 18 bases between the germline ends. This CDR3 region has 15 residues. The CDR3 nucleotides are TGTGCCAGCGGGGCGGGCAGGCGTGATAACACTGAAGCTTTCTTT. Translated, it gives CASGAGRRDNTEAFF.

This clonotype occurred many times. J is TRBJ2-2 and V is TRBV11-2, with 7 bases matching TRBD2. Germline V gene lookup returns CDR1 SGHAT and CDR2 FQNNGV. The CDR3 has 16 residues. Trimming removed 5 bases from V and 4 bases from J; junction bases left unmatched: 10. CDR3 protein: CASSLTTGGPTGELFF. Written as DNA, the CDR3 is TGTGCCAGCAGCCTTACTACGGGGGGACCCACCGGGGAGCTGTTTTTT.

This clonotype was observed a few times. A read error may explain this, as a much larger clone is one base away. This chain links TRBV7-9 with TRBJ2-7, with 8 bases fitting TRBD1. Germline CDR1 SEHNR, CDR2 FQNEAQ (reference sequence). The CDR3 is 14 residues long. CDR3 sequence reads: CANSPRTGFGEQYF. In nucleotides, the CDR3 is TGTGCCAACAGCCCTCGGACAGGGTTTGGGGAGCAGTACTTC.

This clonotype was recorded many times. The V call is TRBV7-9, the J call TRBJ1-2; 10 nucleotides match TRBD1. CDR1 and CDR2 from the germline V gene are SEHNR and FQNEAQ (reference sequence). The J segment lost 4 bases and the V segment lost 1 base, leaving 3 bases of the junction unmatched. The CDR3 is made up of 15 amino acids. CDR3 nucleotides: TGTGCCAGCAGCTTAGGACAGGGGGCTTTCTATGGCTACACCTTC. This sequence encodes CASSLGQGAFYGYTF.

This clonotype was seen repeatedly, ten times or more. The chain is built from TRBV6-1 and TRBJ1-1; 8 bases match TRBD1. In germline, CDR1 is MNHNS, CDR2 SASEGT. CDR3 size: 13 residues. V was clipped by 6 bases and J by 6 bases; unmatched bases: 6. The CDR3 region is CASRQGGKAEAFF. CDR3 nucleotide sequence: TGTGCCAGCAGACAGGGGGGGAAGGCTGAAGCTTTCTTT.

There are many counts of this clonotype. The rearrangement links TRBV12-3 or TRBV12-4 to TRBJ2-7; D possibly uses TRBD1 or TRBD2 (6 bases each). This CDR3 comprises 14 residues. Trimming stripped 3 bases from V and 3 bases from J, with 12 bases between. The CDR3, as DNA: TGTGCCAGCAGTTTCGGCAGGGGAGGCTACGAGCAGTACTTC. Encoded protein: CASSFGRGGYEQYF.

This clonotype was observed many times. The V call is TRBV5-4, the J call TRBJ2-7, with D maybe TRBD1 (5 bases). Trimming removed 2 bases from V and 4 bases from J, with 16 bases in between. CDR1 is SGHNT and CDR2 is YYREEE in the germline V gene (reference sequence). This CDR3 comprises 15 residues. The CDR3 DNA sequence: TGTGCCAGCAGCTTAAAACAGGAGAGAGTTTACGAGCAGTACTTC. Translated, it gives CASSLKQERVYEQYF.

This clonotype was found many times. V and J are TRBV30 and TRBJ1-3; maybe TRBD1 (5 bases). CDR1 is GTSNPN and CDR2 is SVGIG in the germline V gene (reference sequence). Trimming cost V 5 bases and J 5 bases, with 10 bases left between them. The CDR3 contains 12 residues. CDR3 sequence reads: CAWGAVRNTIYF. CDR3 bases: TGTGCCTGGGGGGCAGTCAGAAACACCATATATTTT. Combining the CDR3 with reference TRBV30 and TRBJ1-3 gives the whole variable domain SQTIHQWPATLVQPVGSPLSLECTVEGTSNPNLYWYRQAAGRGLQLLFYSVGIGQISSEVPQNLSASRPQDRQFILSSKKLLLSDSGFYLCAWGAVRNTIYFGEGSWLTVV.

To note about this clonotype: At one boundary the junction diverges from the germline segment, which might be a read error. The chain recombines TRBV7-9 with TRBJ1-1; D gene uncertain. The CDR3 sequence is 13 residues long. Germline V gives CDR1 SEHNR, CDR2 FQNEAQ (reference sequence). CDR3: CASRLGANTEAFF. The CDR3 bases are TGTGCCAGCCGCTTAGGAGCGAACACTGAAGCCTTCTTT. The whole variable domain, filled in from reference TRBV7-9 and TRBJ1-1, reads DTGVSQNPRHKITKRGQNVTFRCDPISEHNRLYWYRQTLGQGPEFLTYFQNEAQLEKSRLLSDRFSAERPKGSFSTLEIQRTEQGDSAMYLCASRLGANTEAFFGQGTRLTVV.

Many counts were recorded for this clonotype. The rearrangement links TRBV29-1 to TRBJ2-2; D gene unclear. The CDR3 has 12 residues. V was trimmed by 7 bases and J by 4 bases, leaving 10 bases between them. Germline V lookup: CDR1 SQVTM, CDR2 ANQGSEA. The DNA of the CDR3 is TGCAGCGCTCCCTTAGTCACCGGGGAGCTGTTTTTT. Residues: CSAPLVTGELFF.

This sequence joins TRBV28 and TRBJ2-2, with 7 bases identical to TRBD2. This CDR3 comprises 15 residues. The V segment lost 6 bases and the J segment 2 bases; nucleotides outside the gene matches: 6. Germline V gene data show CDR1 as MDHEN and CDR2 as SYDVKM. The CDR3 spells CASRVLGLNTGELFF. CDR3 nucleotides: TGTGCCAGCAGGGTACTGGGACTAAACACCGGGGAGCTGTTTTTT.

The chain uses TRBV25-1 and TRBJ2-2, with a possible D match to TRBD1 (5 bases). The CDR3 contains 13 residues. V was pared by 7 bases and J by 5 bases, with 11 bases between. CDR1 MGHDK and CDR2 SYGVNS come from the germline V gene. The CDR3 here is CASTRVGTGELFF. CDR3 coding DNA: TGTGCCAGCACCAGGGTGGGAACCGGGGAGCTGTTTTTT.

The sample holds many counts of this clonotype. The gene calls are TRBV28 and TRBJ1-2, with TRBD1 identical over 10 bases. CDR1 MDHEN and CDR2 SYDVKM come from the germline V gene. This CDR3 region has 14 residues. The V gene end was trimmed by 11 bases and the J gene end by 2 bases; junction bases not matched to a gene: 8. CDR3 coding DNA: TGTGCCTTCTCCTCGGGACAGGGGAACTATGGCTACACCTTC. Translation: CAFSSGQGNYGYTF.

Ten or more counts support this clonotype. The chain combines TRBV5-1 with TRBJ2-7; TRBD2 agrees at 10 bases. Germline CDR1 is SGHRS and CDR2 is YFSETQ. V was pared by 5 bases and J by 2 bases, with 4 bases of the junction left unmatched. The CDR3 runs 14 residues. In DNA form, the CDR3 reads TGCGCCAGCAGTATTAGCGGGGGGACCTACGAGCAGTACTTC. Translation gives CASSISGGTYEQYF.